These T cell receptor beta chains were read from a single sample in a study of blood T cells in healthy people across ages. TCRdb analysed the 5' RACE reads with MiXCR anew, one entry per CDR3 protein. The sample includes about 1.4 million distinct CDR3 sequences, roughly 60% of them seen just once. Sequences were obtained from blood. The source is a man between 18 and 35 years old in good health. The CDR3 runs from the conserved cysteine through the conserved F or W. Each record gives: CDR3 protein, CDR3 DNA, clone size, D gene, CDR3 length, V gene, J gene. A D gene is named only where the DNA matches it firmly. Expanded clones are given a class, and other clones once, few, many or no size at all.

CATSRGTGTRSGQPQHF,TGTGCCACCAGCAGAGGCACCGGGACCCGAAGCGGTCAGCCCCAGCATTTT,NA,NA,17,TRBV15,TRBJ1-5
CASSLVSGGETDTQYF,TGTGCCAGCAGTTTAGTCAGCGGGGGGGAAACAGATACGCAGTATTTT,NA,TRBD2,16,TRBV12-3/TRBV12-4,TRBJ2-3
CASNLTPESADTQYF,TGTGCCAGCAACCTTACTCCGGAAAGCGCAGATACGCAGTATTTT,NA,NA,15,TRBV4-2,TRBJ2-3
CAWSVRSNEQFF,TGTGCCTGGAGTGTACGCAGCAATGAGCAGTTCTTC,NA,NA,12,TRBV30,TRBJ2-1
CASSRTGGTYGYTF,TGTGCCAGCAGTCGGACAGGGGGCACCTATGGCTACACCTTC,NA,TRBD1,14,TRBV6-2/TRBV6-3,TRBJ1-2
CASSPGQAVDTQYF,TGTGCCAGCAGTCCCGGGCAGGCCGTGGATACGCAGTATTTT,NA,NA,14,TRBV27,TRBJ2-3
CSASGGRGNQPQHF,TGCAGTGCTAGCGGCGGAAGGGGCAATCAGCCCCAGCATTTT,few,NA,14,TRBV20-1,TRBJ1-5
CASKGWGQGGQETQYF,TGTGCCAGCAAGGGGTGGGGCCAGGGTGGTCAAGAGACCCAGTACTTC,NA,NA,16,TRBV28,TRBJ2-5
CSVEWGLGGYTF,TGCAGCGTTGAGTGGGGCCTGGGGGGCTACACCTTC,NA,NA,12,TRBV29-1,TRBJ1-2
CAISESSRGNNEQFF,TGTGCCATCAGTGAGTCGAGCAGGGGAAACAATGAGCAGTTCTTC,NA,NA,15,TRBV10-3,TRBJ2-1
CSAPGLAGPPYEQYF,TGCAGTGCTCCCGGACTAGCGGGACCCCCCTACGAGCAGTACTTC,NA,TRBD2,15,TRBV20-1,TRBJ2-7
CASSQLAGGPREQYF,TGTGCCAGCAGCCAACTAGCGGGAGGGCCAAGGGAGCAGTACTTC,NA,TRBD2,15,TRBV27,TRBJ2-7
CASSMGPGGPSYNEQFF,TGTGCCAGCAGTATGGGACCAGGGGGCCCGTCCTACAATGAGCAGTTCTTC,NA,TRBD1,17,TRBV6-9,TRBJ2-1
CASGAGTSGTYEQYF,TGTGCCAGCGGCGCTGGGACTAGCGGGACCTACGAGCAGTACTTC,NA,TRBD2,15,TRBV7-6,TRBJ2-7
CASTSTSTGGKNEQYF,TGCGCCAGCACCTCTACGTCGACAGGGGGAAAAAATGAGCAGTACTTC,NA,TRBD1,16,TRBV4-1,TRBJ2-5
CASSYAPGYGYTF,TGTGCCAGCAGTTACGCCCCGGGGTATGGCTACACCTTC,few,NA,13,TRBV6-6,TRBJ1-2
CASTQDRLREKLFF,TGTGCCAGCACGCAGGACAGGCTAAGGGAAAAACTGTTTTTT,NA,TRBD1,14,TRBV7-9,TRBJ1-4
CSVETSYSSEQYF,TGCAGCGTTGAGACTAGCTACTCATCCGAGCAGTACTTC,NA,TRBD2,13,TRBV29-1,TRBJ2-7
CASSQDGTTSYNEQFF,TGCGCCAGCAGCCAAGATGGGACTACCTCCTACAATGAGCAGTTCTTC,NA,TRBD2,16,TRBV4-1,TRBJ2-1
CTSSAGQGANQPQHF,TGTACCAGCAGCGCTGGACAGGGTGCGAATCAGCCCCAGCATTTT,NA,TRBD1,15,TRBV4-2,TRBJ1-5
CASSQDKGSTDTQYF,TGCGCCAGCAGCCAAGATAAGGGAAGCACAGATACGCAGTATTTT,NA,NA,15,TRBV4-3,TRBJ2-3
CASSLWVAGGSYEQYF,TGTGCCAGCAGTTTATGGGTCGCGGGAGGCTCCTACGAGCAGTACTTC,NA,TRBD2,16,TRBV27,TRBJ2-7
CATSDFEGVWNTGAFF,TGTGCCACCAGTGATTTTGAAGGGGTCTGGAACACTGGAGCTTTCTTT,NA,NA,16,TRBV24-1,TRBJ1-1
CASSLNWGADTQYF,TGTGCCAGCAGCTTAAATTGGGGAGCAGATACGCAGTATTTT,NA,NA,14,TRBV11-2,TRBJ2-3
CASSSSLISYEQYF,TGTGCCAGCTCAAGTAGCCTGATTTCCTACGAGCAGTACTTC,NA,NA,14,TRBV18,TRBJ2-7
CASSATRTGIDEQYF,TGTGCCAGCAGCGCGACCAGGACAGGGATAGACGAGCAGTACTTC,NA,TRBD1,15,TRBV25-1,TRBJ2-7
CSVGGGRQGAYEQYF,TGCAGCGTTGGGGGGGGAAGGCAGGGTGCCTACGAGCAGTACTTC,NA,TRBD2,15,TRBV29-1,TRBJ2-7
CASSEWAGASGYTF,TGTGCCAGCAGTGAATGGGCCGGGGCCAGTGGCTACACCTTC,NA,NA,14,TRBV25-1,TRBJ1-2
CASRMEVEKLFF,TGTGCCAGCAGAATGGAAGTAGAAAAACTGTTTTTT,NA,NA,12,TRBV2,TRBJ1-4
CATQGQGNQPQHF,TGTGCCACGCAGGGACAGGGAAATCAGCCCCAGCATTTT,few,TRBD1,13,TRBV10-3,TRBJ1-5
CASSPGTGVDNEQFF,TGTGCCAGCAGCCCCGGGACAGGGGTAGACAATGAGCAGTTCTTC,NA,TRBD1,15,TRBV7-2,TRBJ2-1
CASSLAGGHNEQFF,TGTGCCAGCAGTTTAGCGGGGGGGCACAATGAGCAGTTCTTC,many,TRBD2,14,TRBV27,TRBJ2-1
CASSEFQVGSPLHF,TGTGCCAGCAGTGAATTCCAGGTTGGATCACCCCTCCACTTT,NA,NA,14,TRBV6-1,TRBJ1-6
CATSREGRAVSGYTF,TGTGCCACCAGCAGAGAGGGCAGGGCAGTATCTGGCTACACCTTC,NA,NA,15,TRBV15,TRBJ1-2
CASGLGLVKNIQYF,TGTGCTAGTGGTCTCGGTTTGGTCAAAAACATTCAGTACTTC,NA,NA,14,TRBV12-5,TRBJ2-4
CAISGWTSGILYEQYF,TGTGCCATCAGTGGGTGGACTAGCGGGATCCTCTACGAGCAGTACTTC,NA,TRBD2,16,TRBV10-3,TRBJ2-7
CASAWDISYEQYF,TGTGCCAGCGCGTGGGACATTTCCTACGAGCAGTACTTC,NA,NA,13,TRBV27,TRBJ2-7
CASSPKAGYYNEQFF,TGCGCCAGCAGCCCCAAAGCAGGCTACTACAATGAGCAGTTCTTC,NA,NA,15,TRBV4-1,TRBJ2-1
CASSTLMEITQYF,TGTGCCAGCAGTACCCTTATGGAGATTACGCAGTATTTT,NA,NA,13,TRBV7-9,TRBJ2-3
CASSEETGVHTEAFF,TGCGCCAGCAGCGAAGAAACAGGGGTGCACACTGAAGCTTTCTTT,NA,TRBD1,15,TRBV5-1,TRBJ1-1
CASSADAQGRTEAFF,TGTGCCAGCAGCGCCGACGCACAGGGGCGCACTGAAGCTTTCTTT,few,TRBD1,15,TRBV9,TRBJ1-1